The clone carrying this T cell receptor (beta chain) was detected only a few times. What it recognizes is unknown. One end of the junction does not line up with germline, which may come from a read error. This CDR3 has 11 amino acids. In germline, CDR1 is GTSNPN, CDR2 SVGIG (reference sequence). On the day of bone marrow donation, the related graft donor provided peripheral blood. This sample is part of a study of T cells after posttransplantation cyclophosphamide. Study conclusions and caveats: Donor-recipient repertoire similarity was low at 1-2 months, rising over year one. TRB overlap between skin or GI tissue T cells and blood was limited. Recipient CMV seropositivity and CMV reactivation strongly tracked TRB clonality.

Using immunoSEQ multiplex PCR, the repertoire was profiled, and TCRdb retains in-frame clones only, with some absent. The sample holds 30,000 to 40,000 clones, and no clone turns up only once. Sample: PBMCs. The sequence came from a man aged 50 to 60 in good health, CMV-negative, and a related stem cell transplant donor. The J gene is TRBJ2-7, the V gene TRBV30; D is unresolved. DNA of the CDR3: TGTGCCTGGAGTGTAGGTACAGTTGGGTGCTTC. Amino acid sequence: CAWSVGTVGCF.